A selection of T cell receptor beta chains follows, all from one sample in a study of T cell repertoires in cytomegalovirus infection. Using its own MiXCR run on the reads, TCRdb lists one record per CDR3 protein. The sample lists a few hundred thousand distinct CDR3 sequences, just under 40% seen once, with 48% in the top ten. The antigens for these receptors are not known. This specimen was cultured PBMCs, taken from culture after CMV antigen stimulation. The source of these receptors is a human donor in good health (CMV status not recorded). Some clones in this sample may be carry-over from other donors' samples. CDR3s include the opening cysteine and the closing phenylalanine or tryptophan. D genes are given only for firm matches. Clone size is stated in some rows and not others, as once, few, many or a class when expanded.

>.|TRBJ2-7|TRBV6-5|11|few
CASSRAGEQYF
TGTGCCAGCAGCCGCGCCGGGGAGCAGTACTTC
>.|TRBJ2-7|TRBV7-9|14|.
CASSDDRRGYEQYF
TGTGCCAGCAGCGACGACAGGAGGGGATACGAGCAGTACTTC
>.|TRBJ1-1|TRBV7-2|15|.
CASSLGGSGGTEAFF
TGTGCCAGCAGCTTAGGGGGATCGGGGGGGACTGAAGCTTTCTTT
>.|TRBJ2-7|TRBV20-1|11|.
CSARDGHEQYF
TGCAGTGCTAGAGATGGGCACGAGCAGTACTTC
>TRBD1|TRBJ1-1|TRBV27|15|few
CASSPGTGRNTEAFF
TGTGCCAGCAGCCCCGGGACAGGGAGGAACACTGAAGCTTTCTTT
>TRBD1|TRBJ1-6|TRBV20-1|15|.
CSPARRGQENSPLHF
TGCAGTCCCGCTAGACGCGGACAGGAAAATTCACCCCTCCACTTT
>.|TRBJ2-7|TRBV12-5|14|.
CASRGGGSPYEQYF
TGTGCTAGTCGGGGAGGGGGGAGCCCCTACGAGCAGTACTTC
>TRBD2|TRBJ2-1|TRBV11-2|16|.
CASSNGLAGGLNEQFF
TGTGCCAGCAGCAACGGACTAGCGGGGGGTCTTAATGAGCAGTTCTTC
>.|TRBJ2-2|TRBV10-3|15|.
CAISVRPANTGELFF
TGTGCCATCAGCGTCCGACCTGCTAACACCGGGGAGCTGTTTTTT
>.|TRBJ1-6|TRBV27|14|.
CASRYGTSNSPLHF
TGTGCCAGCAGATACGGGACCTCAAATTCACCCCTCCACTTT
>TRBD2|TRBJ2-1|TRBV6-2/TRBV6-3|14|.
CASSYDQRGNEQFF
TGTGCCAGCAGTTACGACCAGCGGGGGAATGAGCAGTTCTTC
>.|TRBJ1-2|TRBV12-3/TRBV12-4|12|.
CASSLTLLGYTF
TGTGCCAGCAGTCTCACACTCCTTGGCTACACCTTC
>TRBD2|TRBJ2-2|TRBV7-8|18|many
CASSTGLAGAANTGELFF
TGTGCCAGCAGCACAGGACTAGCGGGGGCCGCGAACACCGGGGAGCTGTTTTTT
>.|TRBJ2-1|TRBV19|15|.
CASRSGASSYNEQFF
TGTGCCAGTAGATCCGGGGCGAGCTCCTACAATGAGCAGTTCTTC
>TRBD2|TRBJ2-1|TRBV7-2|15|few
CASRKTSGRYNEQFF
TGTGCCAGCAGGAAGACTAGCGGGAGATACAATGAGCAGTTCTTC
>.|TRBJ2-5|TRBV5-4|14|.
CASSRSTGRETQYF
TGTGCCAGCAGCAGATCGACAGGGAGGGAGACCCAGTACTTC
>.|TRBJ1-6|TRBV5-1|16|.
CASSFQGIDSNSPLHF
TGCGCCAGCAGCTTCCAGGGGATAGATTCGAATTCACCCCTCCACTTT
>.|TRBJ2-7|TRBV5-1|13|few
CASSLDRPYEQYF
TGCGCCAGCAGCTTAGACAGGCCCTACGAGCAGTACTTC
>TRBD1|TRBJ1-4|TRBV6-6|18|.
CASSYSPLDRGRVEKLFF
TGTGCCAGCAGTTACTCTCCCCTCGACAGGGGGCGGGTTGAAAAACTGTTTTTT
>.|TRBJ1-1|TRBV12-5|11|.
CASVRLAEAFF
TGTGCTAGTGTCCGGTTGGCTGAAGCTTTCTTT
>TRBD1|TRBJ1-2|TRBV7-2|15|many
CASSAGTGVQYGYTF
TGTGCCAGCAGCGCAGGGACAGGGGTACAATATGGCTACACCTTC
>TRBD2|TRBJ2-1|TRBV4-1|19|once
CASSQLGLAGVPPHNEQFF
TGCGCCAGCAGCCAACTCGGACTAGCGGGAGTCCCTCCTCACAATGAGCAGTTCTTC
>TRBD2|TRBJ2-1|TRBV25-1|14|few
CASSGLAGHNEQFF
TGTGCCAGCAGTGGACTAGCCGGGCACAATGAGCAGTTCTTC
>.|TRBJ2-2|TRBV11-3|17|.
CASSLDLSQGRTGELFF
TGTGCCAGCAGCTTAGATCTTTCGCAGGGCCGCACCGGGGAGCTGTTTTTT
>TRBD2|TRBJ2-4|TRBV6-2/TRBV6-3|17|few
CASTNDGLAVAKNIQYF
TGTGCCAGCACAAACGACGGACTAGCAGTAGCCAAAAACATTCAGTACTTC
>.|TRBJ2-2|TRBV7-9|16|few
CASSLWAATNTGELFF
TGTGCCAGCAGCTTATGGGCGGCTACGAACACCGGGGAGCTGTTTTTT
>TRBD1|TRBJ2-2|TRBV7-4|15|.
CASIDRAYGSGELFF
TGTGCCAGCATCGACAGGGCGTACGGAAGCGGGGAGCTGTTTTTT
>.|TRBJ2-1|TRBV7-9|16|.
CASSLEPGSYRDEQFF
TGTGCCAGCAGCTTAGAGCCAGGATCCTACAGGGATGAGCAGTTCTTC
>.|TRBJ2-1|TRBV2|15|few
CASSDSGTTDNEQFF
TGTGCCAGCAGTGATTCGGGGACAACCGACAATGAGCAGTTCTTC
>.|TRBJ1-5|TRBV19|15|few
CASSIVAGYGQPQHF
TGTGCCAGTAGTATTGTGGCAGGGTATGGCCAGCCCCAGCATTTT
>.|TRBJ2-3|TRBV11-2|14|.
CASSSLLRPDTQYF
TGTGCCAGCAGCTCCCTCCTGCGCCCAGATACGCAGTATTTT
>TRBD1|TRBJ2-5|TRBV7-2|16|.
CASSRGTDPLIETQYF
TGTGCCAGCAGCCGAGGGACAGACCCTCTCATAGAGACCCAGTACTTC
>.|TRBJ2-5|TRBV11-2|16|.
CASSPVDYLGQETQYF
TGTGCCAGCAGCCCCGTAGACTATTTAGGCCAAGAGACCCAGTACTTC
>.|TRBJ2-7|TRBV7-2|14|few
CASSSQVGGYEQYF
TGTGCCAGCAGCTCCCAAGTCGGCGGCTACGAGCAGTACTTC
>TRBD2|TRBJ2-1|TRBV7-6|16|.
CASSLVPETSIHEQFF
TGTGCCAGCAGCTTAGTCCCGGAGACTAGCATCCATGAGCAGTTCTTC
>.|TRBJ2-1|TRBV7-2|15|few
CASSPDSEAYNEQFF
TGTGCCAGCAGCCCGGACTCGGAGGCCTACAATGAGCAGTTCTTC
>TRBD2|TRBJ2-5|TRBV20-1|15|.
CSASIGRGGRGTQYF
TGCAGTGCTAGTATCGGGCGGGGGGGAAGGGGGACCCAGTACTTC
>.|TRBJ2-2|TRBV2|18|.
CASSEIDSGILNTGELFF
TGTGCCAGCAGTGAAATCGATAGTGGAATTTTGAACACCGGGGAGCTGTTTTTT
>.|TRBJ2-7|TRBV7-8|16|.
CASSLAPGRTNNEQYF
TGTGCCAGCAGCTTAGCTCCGGGACGGACCAATAACGAGCAGTACTTC
>.|TRBJ2-1|TRBV5-4|14|.
CASSLGWNYNEQFF
TGTGCCAGCAGCTTGGGCTGGAACTACAATGAGCAGTTCTTC
>.|TRBJ1-1|TRBV6-1|13|few
CASSVRLNTEAFF
TGTGCCAGCAGTGTCCGACTGAACACTGAAGCTTTCTTT
>.|TRBJ2-5|TRBV12-3/TRBV12-4|15|few
CASKRGGALQETQYF
TGTGCCAGCAAGAGAGGGGGGGCGCTCCAAGAGACCCAGTACTTC
>.|TRBJ2-2|TRBV12-3/TRBV12-4|15|.
CASSLGPPGGGELFF
TGTGCCAGCAGTTTAGGGCCGCCCGGCGGCGGGGAGCTGTTTTTT
>.|TRBJ1-2|TRBV6-1|12|.
CASSDDTYGYTF
TGTGCCAGCAGTGATGACACCTATGGCTACACCTTC
>.|TRBJ2-4|TRBV7-2|13|.
CASSLTRTNIQYF
TGTGCCAGCAGCTTAACACGGACTAACATTCAGTACTTC
>.|TRBJ1-5|TRBV7-2|14|few
CASSSDRLGQPQHF
TGTGCCAGCAGCTCAGACCGGCTCGGTCAGCCCCAGCATTTT
>.|TRBJ2-3|TRBV7-8|16|.
CASSPRRGVGTDTQYF
TGTGCCAGCAGCCCCAGGCGCGGGGTCGGGACAGATACGCAGTATTTT
>.|TRBJ2-3|TRBV10-3|13|few
CAISEFTGDTQYF
TGTGCCATCAGTGAGTTTACCGGAGATACGCAGTATTTT
>.|TRBJ2-1|TRBV6-5|16|.
CASSYSWQGSYNEQFF
TGTGCCAGCAGTTACTCGTGGCAGGGTTCCTACAATGAGCAGTTCTTC
>.|TRBJ2-1|TRBV7-8|14|.
CASSLETGDNEQFF
TGTGCCAGCAGCTTAGAGACCGGAGACAATGAGCAGTTCTTC
>TRBD1|TRBJ2-5|TRBV6-6|16|.
CASSQPGGPRGETQYF
TGTGCCAGCTCTCAGCCAGGGGGCCCTCGAGGGGAGACCCAGTACTTC
>.|TRBJ1-4|TRBV7-2|14|many
CASSLAGRGEKLFF
TGTGCCAGCAGCTTAGCGGGGAGAGGTGAAAAACTGTTTTTT
>TRBD1|TRBJ1-2|TRBV11-2|18|few
CASSLVRTTGPLGDGYTF
TGTGCCAGCAGCTTAGTAAGAACGACAGGGCCCCTCGGTGATGGCTACACCTTC
>.|TRBJ2-7|TRBV7-2|13|many
CASSLDGGYEQYF
TGTGCCAGCAGCTTAGACGGCGGCTACGAGCAGTACTTC